Listed here are 6 T cell receptor beta chains from one sample, sequenced in a study of tumor and adjacent non-tumor tissue in lung cancer. This sample's RNA came from whole unsorted tissue. Distant lung tissue was collected more than 3 cm away from the tumor edge. The library came from three nested PCR rounds adapted from ARM-PCR protocols. From the multiplex PCR reads, TCRdb called clonotypes with MiXCR, one entry per CDR3 protein. The table shows approximately 62,000 distinct CDR3 sequences, with 61% occurring only once. Sequencing was performed on distant non-tumor lung tissue. Source of these receptors: a man in his 70s with non-small cell lung cancer.

Comment on this clonotype: A much larger clone differs from this one at a single base, so this may be a read error. V is TRBV4-1 and J is TRBJ2-5; D possibly uses TRBD1 or TRBD2 (5 bases each). This CDR3 is built from 16 residues. Germline V lookup: CDR1 MGHRA, CDR2 YSYEKL. Trimming stripped 3 bases from V and 4 bases from J, with 18 bases between. Here the CDR3 DNA reads TGCGCCAGCAGCCACGAGCCACTGGGGGTTGGAGAGACCCAGTACTTC. It is translated as CASSHEPLGVGETQYF.

About this clonotype: One end of the junction fails to match germline, which may point to a read error. This chain joins TRBV29-1 and TRBJ2-7, with D possibly being TRBD1 (5 bases). The CDR3 extends over 14 amino acids. Germline V CDR1 and CDR2: SQVTM, ANQGSEA. Here the CDR3 DNA reads TGCAGCGTTTCCCTGTGGCAGGGAATGGACGAGCAGTGCTTC. The encoded protein is CSVSLWQGMDEQCF.

Concerning this clonotype: At one of its ends the junction is not consistent with the germline gene, which may arise from a read error. The gene calls are TRBV11-1 and TRBJ2-5; TRBD1 might be the D (5 bases). Germline loops: CDR1 SGHAT, CDR2 FQDESV (reference sequence). This CDR3 spans 14 amino acids. Here the CDR3 reads CASTQGDPQETQQF. CDR3 bases: TGTGCCAGCACCCAGGGTGATCCACAAGAGACCCAGCAGTTC.

The rearrangement joins TRBV5-5 to TRBJ2-1; 13 nucleotides line up with TRBD2. CDR1 is SGHKS, CDR2 YYEKEE, per germline (reference sequence). With 1 base clipped from V and 10 bases from J, the junction kept 20 bases outside the gene matches. The CDR3 consists of 20 residues. The CDR3 sequence: CASSLRGLAGVLWGLKEQFF. CDR3 sequence (DNA): TGTGCCAGCAGCTTGCGTGGACTAGCGGGAGTTCTATGGGGTCTGAAAGAGCAGTTCTTC.

The chain is built from TRBV10-2 and TRBJ1-1; D gene ambiguous. With 10 bases removed from V and 1 base from J, the gap between germline ends came to 13 bases. This CDR3 is 13 amino acids long. Germline lookup yields CDR1 WSHSY and CDR2 SAAADI. In DNA form, the CDR3 reads TGCGCCACCAAGCAGACTGGGAACACTGAAGCTTTCTTT. Amino acids: CATKQTGNTEAFF.

This clonotype came up many times. The V and J genes are TRBV4-2 and TRBJ2-2; D could derive from TRBD1 or TRBD2 (5 bases each). The CDR3 has 15 amino acids. Germline V CDR1 and CDR2: LGHNA, YNFKEQ. V lost 0 bases to trimming and J lost 7 bases, with 12 bases between them. The CDR3 DNA is TGTGCCAGCAGCCAAGATATGAGGGGTGGCGGGGAGCTGTTTTTT. It specifies CASSQDMRGGGELFF.